This T cell receptor beta chain was profiled in a study of T cell repertoires in cytomegalovirus infection. Germline CDR1 reads MNHEY; CDR2 reads SMNVEV (reference sequence). With 2 bases clipped from V and 1 base from J, the junction kept 11 bases outside the gene matches. CDR3 length: 18 residues. Findings and limits, study-wide: Ex vivo, HLA-C-restricted CMV-specific TCR beta clonotypes prevailed over the rest of the response.

Comments on this clonotype: Its cognate antigen is unknown.

Each CDR3 protein is one row after TCRdb ran MiXCR on the reads. The data show more than 300,000 distinct CDR3 sequences, nearly 35% seen once. This sequence joins TRBV27 and TRBJ1-2; 9 positions match TRBD1. The clonotype originates from a human donor in good health (CMV status not recorded). Some clones in this sample may be carry-over from other donors' samples. The sequences come from cultured PBMCs, collected from culture after CMV antigen stimulation. The CDR3 region is CASSLAPYRGRINYGYTF. The CDR3 nucleotides read TGTGCCAGCAGTTTAGCCCCTTACAGGGGGCGAATTAACTATGGCTACACCTTC.